This T cell receptor (beta chain) was identified in a study of blood T cell repertoires in COVID-19. Only in-frame clones appear in the TCRdb table, and some are missing; sequencing was by immunoSEQ multiplex PCR. There are roughly 90,000 clones in the sample; around 85% occur only once, and approximately 2.8% lies in the top ten. The V gene's germline CDR1 is ENHRY and CDR2 SYGVKD. The V end lost 11 bases, the J end lost 0 bases, and 11 bases lay between the germline ends. The CDR3 spans 12 residues. The clonotype comes from a woman of 80 years or more with COVID-19, enrolled during active disease. This sequence joins TRBV10-3 and TRBJ2-7; D is perhaps TRBD1 (6 bases). Sequenced sample: peripheral blood. DNA for the CDR3: TGTGCCGCTCAGGGGAACTCCTACGAGCAGTACTTC. Protein: CAAQGNSYEQYF.